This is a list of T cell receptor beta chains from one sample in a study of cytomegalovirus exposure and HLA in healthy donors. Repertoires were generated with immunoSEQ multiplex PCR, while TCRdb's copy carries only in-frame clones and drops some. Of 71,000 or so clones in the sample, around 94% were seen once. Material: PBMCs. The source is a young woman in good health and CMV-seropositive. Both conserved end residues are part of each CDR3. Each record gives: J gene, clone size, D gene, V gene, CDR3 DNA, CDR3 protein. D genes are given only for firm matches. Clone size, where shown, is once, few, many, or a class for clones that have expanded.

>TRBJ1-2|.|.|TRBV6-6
TGTGCCAGCAGTTACCCTCGAGTCCCCTATGGCTACACCTTC
CASSYPRVPYGYTF
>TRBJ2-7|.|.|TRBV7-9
TGTGCCAGCAGCAATACGGACAGGAGGGCCTACGAGCAGTACTTC
CASSNTDRRAYEQYF
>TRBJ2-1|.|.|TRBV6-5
TGTGCCAGCAGCCCCAGCGGGCCTCCCTACAATGAGCAGTTCTTC
CASSPSGPPYNEQFF
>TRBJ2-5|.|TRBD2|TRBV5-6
TGTGCCGGTGGACTAGCCGGAGAGACCCAGTACTTC
CAGGLAGETQYF
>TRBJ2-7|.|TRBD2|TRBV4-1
TGCGCCAGCAGCCAAGATCGGTGGGGAGGACTAGCGGCCCGGGAGCAGTACTTC
CASSQDRWGGLAAREQYF
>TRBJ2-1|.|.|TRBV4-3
TGCGCCAGCAGCGTTAGGCTAGGGGTTGAGCAGTTCTTC
CASSVRLGVEQFF
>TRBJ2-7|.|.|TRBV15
TGTGCCACCAGCAGAGCGGAGACCTACGAGCAGTACTTC
CATSRAETYEQYF
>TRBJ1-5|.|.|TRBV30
TGTGCCTGGAGTAAAGACAGCAACAATCAGCCCCAGCATTTT
CAWSKDSNNQPQHF
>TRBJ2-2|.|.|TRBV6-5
TGTGCCAGCAGTTACATCGGGACGAACACCGGGGAGCTGTTTTTT
CASSYIGTNTGELFF
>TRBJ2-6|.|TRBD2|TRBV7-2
TGTGCCAGCAGCCCAATCTTAGCGGGGGTAACTGGGGCCAACGTCCTGACTTTC
CASSPILAGVTGANVLTF
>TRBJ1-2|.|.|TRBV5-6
TGTGCCAGCAGCCAGACGCGGGAATCAAAGGGCTATGGCTACACCTTC
CASSQTRESKGYGYTF
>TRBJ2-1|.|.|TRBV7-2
TGTGCCAGCAGCTTAGCCCGGGACTCTTGGGATGAGCAGTTCTTC
CASSLARDSWDEQFF
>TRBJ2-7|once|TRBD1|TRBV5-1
TGCGCCAGCAGCACTGGACAGGGTCCCTACGAGCAGTACTTC
CASSTGQGPYEQYF
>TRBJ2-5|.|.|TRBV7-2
TGTGCCAGCAGCTTAGTTAGACAGCAAGAGACCCAGTACTTC
CASSLVRQQETQYF
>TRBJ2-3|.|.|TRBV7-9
TGTGCCAGCAGCTCAGGGGACACCACAGATACGCAGTATTTT
CASSSGDTTDTQYF
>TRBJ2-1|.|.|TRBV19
TGTGCCAGTAGACCGATAGCGGCTAATGAGCAGTTCTTC
CASRPIAANEQFF
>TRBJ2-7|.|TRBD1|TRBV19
TGTGCCAGTAGTGGGACAGGGGGCTTATACGAGCAGTACTTC
CASSGTGGLYEQYF
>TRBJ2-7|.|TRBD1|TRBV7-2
TGTGCCAGCAGCTCATTGACAGGGTCTTACGAGCAGTACTTC
CASSSLTGSYEQYF
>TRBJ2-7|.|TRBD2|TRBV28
TGTGCCAGCAGTTTTGTTATTTCAAAGGGACTAGCGGGATCCTACGAGCAGTACTTC
CASSFVISKGLAGSYEQYF
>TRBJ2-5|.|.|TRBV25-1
TGTGCCAGCAGTCAAGGACAGTACCAAGAGACCCAGTACTTC
CASSQGQYQETQYF
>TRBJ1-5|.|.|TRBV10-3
TGTGCCATCAGTGAGTTTGGGGAGGATCAGCCCCAGCATTTT
CAISEFGEDQPQHF
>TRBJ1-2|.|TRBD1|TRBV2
TGTGCCAGCTTAGGACAGGGAGGACCCACTAACTATGGCTACACCTTC
CASLGQGGPTNYGYTF
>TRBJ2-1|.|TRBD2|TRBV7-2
TGTGCCAGCAGCTTAGAAAGCGGGAACTACAATGAGCAGTTCTTC
CASSLESGNYNEQFF